This T cell receptor beta chain comes out of a study of blood T cell repertoires in COVID-19. Original analysis: Estimation of nucleated cell counts was performed using reference gene primer amplification. Assay used: immunoSEQ multiplex PCR; TCRdb lists only in-frame clones, some missing. That table gives V, J and clone size, and the DNA gave D and trimming. The sample has hundreds of thousands of clones; 75% to 90% are singletons. Regarding this clone: The sample carries other DNA sequences with the same CDR3.

This sequence originates from a man between 35 and 55 years old with acute or convalescent COVID-19. The sample consisted of peripheral blood.

The CDR3 nucleotides are TGTGCCAGCAGTCAAGACAGAGAAGAGACCCAGTACTTC. This codes for CASSQDREETQYF. The chain recombines TRBV5-4 with TRBJ2-5; D perhaps matches TRBD1 (5 bases). Per germline, CDR1 SGHNT and CDR2 YYREEE (reference sequence). Trimming took off 5 bases at V and 3 bases at J, with 11 bases between the two ends. This CDR3 has 13 amino acids.